The clone carrying this T cell receptor (beta chain) occurred many times. Its antigen is unknown. This sample is drawn from a study of T cells after yellow fever vaccination. Germline CDR1 and CDR2: MNHNS and SASEGT. There are 15 residues in the CDR3. Trimming took 7 bases from V and 9 from J; bases not matched to a gene: 14. TCRdb re-called the 5' RACE reads through MiXCR, storing one row per CDR3 protein. The sample holds 300,000 to 400,000 distinct CDR3 sequences, roughly 6.1% seen once. Study-level findings and limits: Clones from primary vaccination mostly reappeared after the booster (roughly 95% CD4, over 85% CD8). Weaker overall was a secondary response that nonetheless peaked faster, on day 5 versus 15.

The chain carries TRBV6-1 and TRBJ2-1, with TRBD2 matching over 8 bases. The sample consisted of PBMCs, taken 5 days after the yellow fever booster vaccination. This receptor was taken from a man aged 30 to 39 who received the YFV17D yellow fever vaccine. CDR3 DNA: TGTGCCAGCAACGACGTAGCGGGGAAGGTTAGTGAGCAGTTCTTC. Residues: CASNDVAGKVSEQFF.